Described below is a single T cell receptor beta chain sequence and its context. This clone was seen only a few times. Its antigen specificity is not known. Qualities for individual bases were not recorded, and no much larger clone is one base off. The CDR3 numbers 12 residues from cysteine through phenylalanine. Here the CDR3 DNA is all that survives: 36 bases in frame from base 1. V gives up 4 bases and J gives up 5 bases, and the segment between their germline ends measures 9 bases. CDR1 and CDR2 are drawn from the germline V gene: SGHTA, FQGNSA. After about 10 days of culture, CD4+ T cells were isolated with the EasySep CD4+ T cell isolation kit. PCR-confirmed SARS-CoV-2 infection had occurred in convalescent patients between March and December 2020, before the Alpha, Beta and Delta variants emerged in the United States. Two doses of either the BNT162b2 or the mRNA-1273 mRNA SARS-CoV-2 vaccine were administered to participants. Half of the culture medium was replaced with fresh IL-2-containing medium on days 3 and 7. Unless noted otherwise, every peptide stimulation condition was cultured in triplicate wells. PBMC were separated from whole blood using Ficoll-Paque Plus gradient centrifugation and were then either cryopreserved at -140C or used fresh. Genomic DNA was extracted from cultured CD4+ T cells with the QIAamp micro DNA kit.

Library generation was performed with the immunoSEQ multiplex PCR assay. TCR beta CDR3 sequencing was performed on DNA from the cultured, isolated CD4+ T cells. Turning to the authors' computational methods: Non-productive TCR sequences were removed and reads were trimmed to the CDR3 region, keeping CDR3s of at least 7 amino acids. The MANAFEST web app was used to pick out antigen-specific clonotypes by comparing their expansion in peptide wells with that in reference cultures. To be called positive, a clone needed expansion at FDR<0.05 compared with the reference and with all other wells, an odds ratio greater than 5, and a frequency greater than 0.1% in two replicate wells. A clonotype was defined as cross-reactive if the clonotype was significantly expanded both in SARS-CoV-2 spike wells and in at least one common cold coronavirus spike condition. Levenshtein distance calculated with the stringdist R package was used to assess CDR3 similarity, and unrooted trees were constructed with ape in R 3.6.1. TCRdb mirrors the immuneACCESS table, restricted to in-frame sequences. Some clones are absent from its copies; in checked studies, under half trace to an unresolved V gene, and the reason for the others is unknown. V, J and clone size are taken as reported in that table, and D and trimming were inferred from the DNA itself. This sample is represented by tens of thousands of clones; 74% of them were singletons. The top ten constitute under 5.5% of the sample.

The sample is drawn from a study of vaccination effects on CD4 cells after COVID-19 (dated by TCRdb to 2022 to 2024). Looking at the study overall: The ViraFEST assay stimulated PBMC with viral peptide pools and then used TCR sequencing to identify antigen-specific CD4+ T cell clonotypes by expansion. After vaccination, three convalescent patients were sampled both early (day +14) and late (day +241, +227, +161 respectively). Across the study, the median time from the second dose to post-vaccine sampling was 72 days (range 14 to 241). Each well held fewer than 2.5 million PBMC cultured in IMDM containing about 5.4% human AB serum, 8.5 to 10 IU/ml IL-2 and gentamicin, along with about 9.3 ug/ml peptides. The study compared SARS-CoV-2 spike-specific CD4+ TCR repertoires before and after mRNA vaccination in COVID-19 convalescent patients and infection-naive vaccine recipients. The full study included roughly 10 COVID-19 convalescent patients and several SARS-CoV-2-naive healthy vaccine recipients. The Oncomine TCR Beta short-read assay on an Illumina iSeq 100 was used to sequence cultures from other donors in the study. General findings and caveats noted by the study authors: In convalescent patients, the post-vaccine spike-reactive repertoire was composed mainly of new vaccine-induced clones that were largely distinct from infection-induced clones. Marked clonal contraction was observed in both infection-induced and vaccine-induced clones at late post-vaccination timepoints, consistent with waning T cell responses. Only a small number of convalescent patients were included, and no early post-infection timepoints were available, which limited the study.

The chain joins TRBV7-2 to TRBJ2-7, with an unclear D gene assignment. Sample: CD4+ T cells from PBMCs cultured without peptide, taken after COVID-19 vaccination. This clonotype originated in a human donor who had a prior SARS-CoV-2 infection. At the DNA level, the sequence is TGTGCCAGCAGCTGGTCGGTAAACGAGCAGTACTTC. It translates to CASSWSVNEQYF.